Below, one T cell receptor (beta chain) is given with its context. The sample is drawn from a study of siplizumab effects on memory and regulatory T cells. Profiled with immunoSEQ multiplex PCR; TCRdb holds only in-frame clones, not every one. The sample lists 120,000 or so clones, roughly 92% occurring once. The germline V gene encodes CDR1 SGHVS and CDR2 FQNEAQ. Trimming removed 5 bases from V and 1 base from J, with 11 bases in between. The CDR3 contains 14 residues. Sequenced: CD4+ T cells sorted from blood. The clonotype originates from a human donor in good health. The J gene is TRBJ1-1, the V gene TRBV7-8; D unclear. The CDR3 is CASSVGRANTEAFF. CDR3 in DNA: TGTGCCAGCAGCGTTGGACGGGCGAACACTGAAGCTTTCTTT.